This entry features one T cell receptor beta chain sequence. Germline-derived CDR1 and CDR2 are MNHEY and SVGAGI. This CDR3 comprises 16 residues. The V end lost 0 bases, the J end lost 3 bases, and 11 bases lay between the germline ends. One entry per CDR3 protein results from TCRdb running MiXCR on the 5' RACE reads. The sample has about 370,000 distinct CDR3 sequences, roughly 27% seen once; the top ten hold around 5.6%. This sample is drawn from a study of identical twins' blood T cells. This clonotype was obtained from a woman aged 18 to 50 in good health. The sequenced sample consisted of PBMCs. The chain couples TRBV6-5 to TRBJ2-2; D unresolved. The CDR3 sequence is CASSYSGEWDTGELFF. In DNA, the CDR3 is TGTGCCAGCAGTTACTCCGGCGAGTGGGACACCGGGGAGCTGTTTTTT.